This entry concerns a single T cell receptor beta chain. Other DNA sequences in the same sample also yield this CDR3. Sequencing was performed with immunoSEQ multiplex PCR; in TCRdb, only in-frame clones are kept and a portion is missing. The data contain roughly 2.1 million clones, 90% to 95% of them singletons. Germline V gene data show CDR1 as MNHNS and CDR2 as SASEGT. This CDR3 comprises 11 residues. V was pared by 6 bases and J by 3 bases, with 6 bases between. It was CD45RO-negative cells, positively selected for CCR7, that made up naive CD8 cells, with terminally differentiated effector memory CD45RA+ cells excluded. This specimen comes from a study of shared clonotypes between healthy human individuals.

The sequenced sample was naive CD8+ T cells from PBMCs. V gene TRBV6-1 combines with J gene TRBJ2-7; maybe TRBD2 (5 bases). This TCR was recovered from a man younger than 35 in good health. Some clones in this sample may be carry-over from other donors' samples. CDR3 in DNA: TGTGCCAGCAGAGACTACTACGAGCAGTACTTC. It specifies CASRDYYEQYF.